This T cell receptor beta chain comes out of a study of T-cell memory formation after mild COVID-19. It was 5'RACE with constant-segment primers that produced the TCR alpha and TCR beta cDNA libraries, which carried sample barcodes and UMIs. TCRdb analysed the 5' RACE reads with MiXCR anew, one entry per CDR3 protein. The sample lists fewer than 350,000 distinct CDR3 sequences, approximately 15% occurring once. Findings of the study overall: Contracting CD4+ clones lay largely in CM and EM, with CD8+ ones residing in EMRA.

This clonotype was recorded many times. What it binds is unknown. This CDR3 has 13 residues. Germline lookup yields CDR1 MGHRA and CDR2 YSYEKL. The V gene lost 5 bases and the J gene lost 2 bases, with 9 bases spanning the gap. Source material: PBMCs or a T cell subset sorted from them (not recorded which). This receptor was identified in a man aged 18 to 29 who had mild COVID-19 (a few samples of this study predate the infection). Cell type and time point are not known. The rearrangement joins TRBV4-1 to TRBJ2-5; no definite D call. The CDR3: CASSNPLQETQYF. CDR3 coding DNA: TGCGCCAGCAGCAACCCTTTACAAGAGACCCAGTACTTC.